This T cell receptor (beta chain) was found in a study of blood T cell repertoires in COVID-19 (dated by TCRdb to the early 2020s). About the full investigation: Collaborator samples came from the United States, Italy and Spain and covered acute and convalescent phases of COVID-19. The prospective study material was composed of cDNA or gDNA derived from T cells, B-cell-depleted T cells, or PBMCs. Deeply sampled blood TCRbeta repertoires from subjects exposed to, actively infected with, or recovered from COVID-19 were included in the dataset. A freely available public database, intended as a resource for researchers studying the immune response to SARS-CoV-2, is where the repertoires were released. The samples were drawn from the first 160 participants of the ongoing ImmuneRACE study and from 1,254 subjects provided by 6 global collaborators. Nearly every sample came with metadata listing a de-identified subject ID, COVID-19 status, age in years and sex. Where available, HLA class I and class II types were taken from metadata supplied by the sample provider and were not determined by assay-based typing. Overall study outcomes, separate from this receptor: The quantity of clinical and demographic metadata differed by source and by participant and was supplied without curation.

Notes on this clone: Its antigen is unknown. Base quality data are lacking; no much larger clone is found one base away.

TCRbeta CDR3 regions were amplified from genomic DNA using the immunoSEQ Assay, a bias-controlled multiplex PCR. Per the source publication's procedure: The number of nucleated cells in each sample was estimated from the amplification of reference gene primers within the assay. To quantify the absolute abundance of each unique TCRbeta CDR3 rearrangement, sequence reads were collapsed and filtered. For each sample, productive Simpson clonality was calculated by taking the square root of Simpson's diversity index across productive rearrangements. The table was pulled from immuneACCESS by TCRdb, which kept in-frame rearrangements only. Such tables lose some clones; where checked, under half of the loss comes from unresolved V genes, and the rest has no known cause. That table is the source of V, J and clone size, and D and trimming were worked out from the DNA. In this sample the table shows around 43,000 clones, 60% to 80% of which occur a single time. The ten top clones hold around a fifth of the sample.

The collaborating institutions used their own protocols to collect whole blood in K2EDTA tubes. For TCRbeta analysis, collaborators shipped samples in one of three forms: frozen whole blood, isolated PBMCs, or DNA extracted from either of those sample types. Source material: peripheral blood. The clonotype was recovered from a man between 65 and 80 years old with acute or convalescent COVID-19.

The encoded CDR3 is CATGQSANTGELFF. The sequenced DNA: TGTGCCACCGGCCAGAGCGCGAACACCGGGGAGCTGTTTTTT. The rearrangement joined TRBV24-1 to TRBJ2-2; no D segment can be confidently identified. CDR1 and CDR2 were assigned from the germline V gene as KGHDR and SFDVKD. V sheds 9 bases and J sheds 0 bases, leaving 10 bases between their ends. CDR3 length: 14 amino acids, cysteine to phenylalanine. The read is trimmed to its CDR3 DNA, 42 bases read in frame from base 1.